These 6 T cell receptor beta chains were sequenced from one sample in a study of T cell responses to AZD1222 COVID-19 vaccine. Using immunoSEQ multiplex PCR, the repertoire was profiled, and TCRdb retains in-frame clones only, with some absent. This table has roughly 150,000 clones, around 85% appearing once. Here the sequenced sample was peripheral blood, taken on day 0 of AZD1222 vaccination. These TCRs come from an adult in good health.

V gene TRBV27 combines with J gene TRBJ2-5, with TRBD1 matching over 10 bases. V lost 6 bases, J lost 4 bases, and 8 bases stayed unmatched. CDR1 and CDR2 (germline): MNHEY, SMNVEV (reference sequence). CDR3 size: 15 residues. In nucleotides, the CDR3 is TGTGCCAGCAGGTCCGGGACAGGGGCGACAGAGACCCAGTACTTC. Its protein is CASRSGTGATETQYF.

This clone has only one observation. The chain carries TRBV7-9 and TRBJ2-5; D gene ambiguous. The CDR3 contains 14 residues. Germline values: CDR1 SEHNR, CDR2 FQNEAQ (reference sequence). V was clipped by 3 bases and J by 2 bases, with 10 bases between them. DNA of the CDR3: TGTGCCAGCAGCTTGGTACAGTTGCAAGAGACCCAGTACTTC. This translates into CASSLVQLQETQYF.

The genes are TRBV27 and TRBJ2-3; maybe TRBD2 (5 bases). This CDR3 is built from 18 residues. Germline lookup yields CDR1 MNHEY and CDR2 SMNVEV (reference sequence). V was cut by 6 bases and J by 0 bases, with 22 bases left in between. CDR3 sequence: CASSQAVSMLLSTDTQYF. Here the CDR3 DNA reads TGTGCCAGCAGCCAAGCGGTCTCCATGCTCCTTAGCACAGATACGCAGTATTTT.

This clone appeared a single time. The chain is built from TRBV5-1 and TRBJ2-3; D gene uncertain. Trimming shortened V by 2 bases and J by 3 bases, and 7 bases separated the two germline ends. Germline V lookup: CDR1 SGHRS, CDR2 YFSETQ. CDR3 length: 13 residues. The CDR3 loop reads CASSFSGTDTQYF. CDR3 DNA: TGCGCCAGCAGCTTTAGTGGGACAGATACGCAGTATTTT. Together with reference TRBV5-1 and TRBJ2-3, the CDR3 gives the full variable domain: KAGVTQTPRYLIKTRGQQVTLSCSPISGHRSVSWYQQTPGQGLQFLFEYFSETQRNKGNFPGRFSGRQFSNSRSEMNVSTLELGDSALYLCASSFSGTDTQYFGPGTRLTVL.

DNA for the CDR3: TGTGCCAGTAGTATAACCACAGGAATGTACTATGGCTACACCTTC. It codes for CASSITTGMYYGYTF. The chain employs TRBV19 and TRBJ1-2; TRBD1 is a possible D gene (5 bases). The germline V gene encodes CDR1 LNHDA and CDR2 SQIVND (reference sequence). The ends were cut back, 2 bases at V and 3 bases at J, with 13 bases in the middle. The CDR3 length is 15 residues. Together with reference TRBV19 and TRBJ1-2, the CDR3 gives the full variable domain: DGGITQSPKYLFRKEGQNVTLSCEQNLNHDAMYWYRQDPGQGLRLIYYSQIVNDFQKGDIAEGYSVSREKKESFPLTVTSAQKNPTAFYLCASSITTGMYYGYTFGSGTRLTVV.

The V and J genes are TRBV18 and TRBJ1-1; the D gene is possibly TRBD1 (5 bases). With 3 bases removed from V and 7 bases from J, the gap between germline ends came to 12 bases. The germline V gene encodes CDR1 KGHSH and CDR2 LQKENI. The CDR3 contains 13 residues. The CDR3 nucleotides read TGTGCCAGCTCACCCCAGGACAAAGGTGAAGCTTTCTTT. Translating it yields CASSPQDKGEAFF. Variable domain in full (rest from reference TRBV18 and TRBJ1-1): NAGVMQNPRHLVRRRGQEARLRCSPMKGHSHVYWYRQLPEEGLKFMVYLQKENIIDESGMPKERFSAEFPKEGPSILRIQQVVRGDSAAYFCASSPQDKGEAFFGQGTRLTVV.